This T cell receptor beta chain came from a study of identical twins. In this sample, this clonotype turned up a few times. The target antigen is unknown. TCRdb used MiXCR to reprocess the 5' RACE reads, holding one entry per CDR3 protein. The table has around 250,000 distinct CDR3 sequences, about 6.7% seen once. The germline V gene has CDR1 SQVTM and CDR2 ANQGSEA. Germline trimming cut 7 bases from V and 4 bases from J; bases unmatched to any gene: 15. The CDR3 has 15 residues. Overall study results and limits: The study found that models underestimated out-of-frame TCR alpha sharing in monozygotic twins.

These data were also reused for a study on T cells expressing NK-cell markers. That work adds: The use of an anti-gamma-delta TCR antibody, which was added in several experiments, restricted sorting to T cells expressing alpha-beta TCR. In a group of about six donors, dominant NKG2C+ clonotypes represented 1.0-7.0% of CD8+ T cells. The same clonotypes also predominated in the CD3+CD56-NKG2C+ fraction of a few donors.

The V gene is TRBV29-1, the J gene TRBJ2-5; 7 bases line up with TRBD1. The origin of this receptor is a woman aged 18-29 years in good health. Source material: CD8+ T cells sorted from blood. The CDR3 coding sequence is TGCAGCGCCTACGGGCGTCAGGGGGTACGAGAGACCCAGTACTTC. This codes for CSAYGRQGVRETQYF.